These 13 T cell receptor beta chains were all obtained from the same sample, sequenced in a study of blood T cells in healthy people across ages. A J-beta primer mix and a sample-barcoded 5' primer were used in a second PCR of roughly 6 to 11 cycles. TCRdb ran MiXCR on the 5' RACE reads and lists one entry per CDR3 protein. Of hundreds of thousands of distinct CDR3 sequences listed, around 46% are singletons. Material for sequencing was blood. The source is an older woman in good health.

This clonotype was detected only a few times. CDR3 sequence reads: CASRQGQREQYF. For the CDR3, the DNA is TGTGCCAGCAGGCAGGGACAGCGGGAGCAGTACTTC. The rearrangement joins TRBV27 to TRBJ2-5; D may be TRBD2 (8 bases). CDR1 and CDR2 (germline): MNHEY, SMNVEV (reference sequence). The length of the CDR3 is 12 residues. The V and J ends lost 6 bases and 11 bases respectively, with 16 bases between them.

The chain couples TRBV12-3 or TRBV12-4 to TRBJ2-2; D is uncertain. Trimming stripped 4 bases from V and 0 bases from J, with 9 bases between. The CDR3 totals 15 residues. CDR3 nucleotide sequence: TGTGCCAGCAGTTGCGGCGGAACGAACACCGGGGAGCTGTTTTTT. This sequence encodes CASSCGGTNTGELFF.

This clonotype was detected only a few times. CDR3 bases: TGTGCCAGCAGAGCGACAGGGATTCAGCCCCAGCATTTT. Amino acids: CASRATGIQPQHF. The chain joins TRBV6-5 to TRBJ1-5, with 7 bases aligning to TRBD1. The V gene's germline CDR1 is MNHEY and CDR2 SVGAGI. The CDR3 extends over 13 amino acids. Trimming removed 6 bases from V and 6 bases from J; junction bases left unmatched: 5.

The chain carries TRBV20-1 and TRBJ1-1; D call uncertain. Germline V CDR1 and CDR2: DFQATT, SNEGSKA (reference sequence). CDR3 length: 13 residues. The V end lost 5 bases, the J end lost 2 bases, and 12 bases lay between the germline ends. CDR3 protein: CSAQMGSNTEAFF. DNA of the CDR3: TGCAGTGCTCAAATGGGATCTAACACTGAAGCTTTCTTT.

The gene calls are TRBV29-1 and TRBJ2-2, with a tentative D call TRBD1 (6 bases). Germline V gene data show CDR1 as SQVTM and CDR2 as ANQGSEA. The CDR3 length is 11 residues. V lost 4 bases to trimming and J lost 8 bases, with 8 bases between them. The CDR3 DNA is TGCAGCGTTGTAGGGGGTGGGGAGCTGTTTTTT. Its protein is CSVVGGGELFF.

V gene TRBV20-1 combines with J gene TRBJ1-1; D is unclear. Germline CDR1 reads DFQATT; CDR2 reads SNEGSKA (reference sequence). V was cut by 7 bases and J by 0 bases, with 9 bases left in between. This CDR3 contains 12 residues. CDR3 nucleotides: TGCAGTGTCAGAGGGATGAACACTGAAGCTTTCTTT. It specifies CSVRGMNTEAFF.

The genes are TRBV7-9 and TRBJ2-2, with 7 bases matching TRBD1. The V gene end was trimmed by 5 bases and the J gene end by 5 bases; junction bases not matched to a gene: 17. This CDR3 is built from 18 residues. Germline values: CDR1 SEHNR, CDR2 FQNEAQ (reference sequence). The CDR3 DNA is TGTGCCAGCAGCCTGACGCGATATGACAGGGTGTTAACCGGGGAGCTGTTTTTT. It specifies CASSLTRYDRVLTGELFF.

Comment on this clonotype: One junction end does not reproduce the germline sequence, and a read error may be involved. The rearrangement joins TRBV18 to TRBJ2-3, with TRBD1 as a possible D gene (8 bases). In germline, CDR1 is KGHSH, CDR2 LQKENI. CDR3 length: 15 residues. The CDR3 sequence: CASSSRQGGTGTQYF. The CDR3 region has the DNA TGTGCCAGCTCATCCCGACAGGGAGGGACAGGTACGCAGTATTTT.

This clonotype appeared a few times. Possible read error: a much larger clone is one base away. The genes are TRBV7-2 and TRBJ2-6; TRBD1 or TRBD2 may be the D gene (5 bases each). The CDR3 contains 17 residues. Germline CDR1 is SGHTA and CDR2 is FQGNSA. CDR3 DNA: TGTGCCAGCAGCTTAGGATTAGGGGCCCCCGGGGCCAACGCCCTGACTTTC. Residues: CASSLGLGAPGANALTF.

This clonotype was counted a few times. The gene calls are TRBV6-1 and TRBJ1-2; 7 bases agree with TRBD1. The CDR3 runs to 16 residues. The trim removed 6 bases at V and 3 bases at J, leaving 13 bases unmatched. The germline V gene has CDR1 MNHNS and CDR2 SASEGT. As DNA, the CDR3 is TGTGCCAGCAGAAAAGGTGGGGGAGGGGGCCACTATGGCTACACCTTC. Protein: CASRKGGGGGHYGYTF.

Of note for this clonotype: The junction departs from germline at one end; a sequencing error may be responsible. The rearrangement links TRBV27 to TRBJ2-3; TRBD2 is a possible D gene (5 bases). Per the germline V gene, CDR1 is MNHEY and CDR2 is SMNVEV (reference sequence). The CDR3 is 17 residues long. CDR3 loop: CASSFIWAGSSTDAQYF. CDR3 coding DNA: TGTGCCAGCAGTTTTATATGGGCAGGATCTAGCACAGATGCGCAGTATTTT.

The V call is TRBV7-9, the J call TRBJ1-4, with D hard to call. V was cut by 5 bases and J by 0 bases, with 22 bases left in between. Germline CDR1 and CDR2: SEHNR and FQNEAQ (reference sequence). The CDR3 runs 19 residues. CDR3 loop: CASSPFGLGRGATNEKLFF. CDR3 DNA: TGTGCCAGCAGCCCCTTCGGACTCGGCCGGGGTGCAACTAATGAAAAACTGTTTTTT. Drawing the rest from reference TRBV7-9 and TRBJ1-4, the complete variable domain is DTGVSQNPRHKITKRGQNVTFRCDPISEHNRLYWYRQTLGQGPEFLTYFQNEAQLEKSRLLSDRFSAERPKGSFSTLEIQRTEQGDSAMYLCASSPFGLGRGATNEKLFFGSGTQLSVL.

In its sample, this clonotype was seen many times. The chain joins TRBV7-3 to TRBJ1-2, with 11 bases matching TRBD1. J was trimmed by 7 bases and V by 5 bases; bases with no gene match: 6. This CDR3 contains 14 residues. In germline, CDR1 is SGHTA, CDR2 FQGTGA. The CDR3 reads CASSRGQGAGGYTF. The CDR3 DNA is TGTGCCAGCAGCCGAGGACAGGGGGCGGGTGGCTACACCTTC.